A single TCR beta chain is shown here with its context. These data come from a study of blood T cell repertoires in COVID-19. About the research overall: The origin of the acute and convalescent COVID-19 samples was the United States, Italy and Spain. The analysed material was cDNA or gDNA that came from T cells, B-cell-depleted T cells, or PBMCs.

In the original analysis: Reference gene primer amplification gave nucleated cell count estimates. Sequencing used immunoSEQ multiplex PCR; TCRdb keeps in-frame clones, though not all of them. V, J and clone size were drawn from that table, and D and trimming were deduced from the DNA. In the table there are about 200,000 clones, under 95% of which are singletons. The CDR3 runs 11 residues. Trimming left V 8 bases short and J 8 bases short, with 10 bases between. CDR1 is SGHAT and CDR2 is FQDESV in the germline V gene (reference sequence). The TCR sequence derives from a man in his thirties or forties with acute or convalescent COVID-19. The chain carries TRBV11-1 and TRBJ2-4; the D gene is possibly TRBD1 (6 bases). The sequencing sample was made of peripheral blood. CDR3 protein: CASRKGDIQYF. Here the CDR3 DNA reads TGTGCCAGCCGAAAGGGGGACATTCAGTACTTC.